One sample yielded the 27 T cell receptor beta chains listed below, sequenced in a study of blood T cells in healthy people across ages (dated by TCRdb to about 2015). Library generation was performed with 5' RACE. Data came from an Illumina HiSeq 2500. A second about 7 to 12 cycle PCR used a sample-barcoded 5' primer and a J-beta primer mix. The raw public reads went through TCRdb reprocessing: fastp at Q25, MiXCR clone calling, in-frame beta chains kept. Duplicate CDR3 protein sequences are folded into a single record with the most common DNA and genes. The sample has 850,000 to 1,300,000 distinct CDR3 sequences on record, around 45% of them singletons. The top ten clonotypes cover 18% of the sample. Sequencing input: blood. These receptors all stem from a woman aged 55-69 years in good health.

The J gene is TRBJ2-3, the V gene TRBV12-3 or TRBV12-4; D gene ambiguous. CDR3 length: 14 residues. Trimming removed 6 bases from V and 5 bases from J, with 15 bases in between. In nucleotides, the CDR3 is TGTGCCAGCAGCCTTGGGCCGCGGTTAGATACGCAGTATTTT. Residues: CASSLGPRLDTQYF.

A few counts support this clonotype. The chain is built from TRBV20-1 and TRBJ2-5; 8 nucleotides align to TRBD2. The CDR3 length is 14 residues. The V and J ends lost 1 base and 4 bases, in that order; junction bases with no gene match: 5. Germline values: CDR1 DFQATT, CDR2 SNEGSKA (reference sequence). As DNA, the CDR3 is TGCAGTGCTAGAGCCGGGACTAGTAGAGAGACCCAGTACTTC. This translates into CSARAGTSRETQYF.

The chain links TRBV10-3 to TRBJ2-1, with TRBD2 as a possible D gene (7 bases). The V and J ends lost 7 bases and 6 bases respectively, with 13 bases between them. The CDR3 runs 13 residues. CDR1 is ENHRY and CDR2 is SYGVKD in the germline V gene. This CDR3 is CAITGGSGNEQFF. For the CDR3, the DNA is TGTGCCATCACGGGGGGCAGCGGCAATGAGCAGTTCTTC.

The chain recombines TRBV12-3 or TRBV12-4 with TRBJ2-7; the match to TRBD2 covers 14 bases. The J segment lost 6 bases and the V segment lost 7 bases, leaving 14 bases of the junction unmatched. CDR3 length equals 17 residues. The CDR3 DNA sequence: TGTGCCAGCACATCGGGACTAGCGGGAGTGGGGAGAGGCGAGCAGTACTTC. Its protein product is CASTSGLAGVGRGEQYF.

This clonotype was counted only a few times. The chain is built from TRBV20-1 and TRBJ2-3; D not certain. Germline CDR1 is DFQATT and CDR2 is SNEGSKA (reference sequence). V lost 0 bases to trimming and J lost 0 bases, with 10 bases between them. The CDR3 sequence is 15 residues long. The CDR3 region is CSAREFPASTDTQYF. The CDR3 DNA sequence: TGCAGTGCTAGAGAGTTCCCCGCTAGCACAGATACGCAGTATTTT.

This clonotype was observed a few times. The chain couples TRBV29-1 to TRBJ1-1, with a tentative D call TRBD1 (5 bases). V shed 4 bases and J shed 4 bases, with 16 bases lying between them. The CDR3 spans 14 residues. The germline CDR1 and CDR2 sequences are SQVTM and ANQGSEA. CDR3 coding DNA: TGCAGCGTTGGAAGGCAGGGCCAGAGCACTGAAGCTTTCTTT. Protein sequence: CSVGRQGQSTEAFF.

There are many counts of this clonotype. The chain links TRBV6-5 to TRBJ2-6; D possibly corresponds to TRBD1 (6 bases). The CDR3 extends over 15 amino acids. From germline, CDR1 is MNHEY and CDR2 SVGAGI. Trimming stripped 10 bases from V and 0 bases from J, with 13 bases between. The CDR3 nucleotides read TGTGCCACCCACAGGGATGGCTCTGGGGCCAACGTCCTGACTTTC. Protein: CATHRDGSGANVLTF.

Only a few counts were recorded for this clonotype. This chain links TRBV20-1 with TRBJ2-4; D is possibly TRBD1 (6 bases). CDR1 is DFQATT and CDR2 is SNEGSKA in the germline V gene (reference sequence). With 5 bases removed from V and 7 bases from J, the gap between germline ends came to 27 bases. The CDR3 contains 17 residues. The CDR3 region is CSAWRDRDTTEENIQYF. Here the CDR3 DNA reads TGCAGTGCTTGGCGAGACCGGGACACGACCGAAGAGAACATTCAGTACTTC.

This clonotype was counted a few times. The chain combines TRBV29-1 with TRBJ2-5, with D perhaps TRBD2 (5 bases). CDR1 and CDR2 from the germline V gene are SQVTM and ANQGSEA. Trimming took off 4 bases at V and 1 base at J, with 7 bases between the two ends. This CDR3 has 12 amino acids. The CDR3 DNA follows: TGCAGCGTTGTAGCGTCCCAAGAGACCCAGTACTTC. Protein sequence: CSVVASQETQYF.

The V and J genes are TRBV6-6 and TRBJ1-1; a possible D gene is TRBD1 (5 bases). Per the germline V gene, CDR1 is MNHNY and CDR2 is SVGAGI (reference sequence). V lost 2 bases and J lost 1, with 14 bases in between. The CDR3 totals 16 residues. The CDR3 spells CASSYGVGQSNTEAFF. The CDR3 DNA is TGTGCCAGCAGTTACGGGGTAGGACAATCGAACACTGAAGCTTTCTTT.

This clonotype was seen just once. Sequence at one end of the junction differs from germline and may be a read error. This rearrangement joins TRBV29-1 to TRBJ2-7; D remains unclear. Germline V gene sequence: CDR1 SQVTM, CDR2 ANQGSEA. This CDR3 is built from 12 residues. The CDR3, as DNA: TGCGGCGTTGTAGTGGGTTCCTACGAGCAGTACTTC. The encoded protein is CGVVVGSYEQYF.

The chain combines TRBV6-5 with TRBJ2-1; the match to TRBD1 covers 9 bases. CDR3 length: 13 residues. The V gene's germline CDR1 is MNHEY and CDR2 SVGAGI. V lost 6 bases, J lost 8 bases, and 5 bases stayed unmatched. In DNA form, the CDR3 reads TGTGCCAGCAGGGGGGGACAGGGTCATGAGCAGTTCTTC. The encoded protein is CASRGGQGHEQFF.

The chain couples TRBV30 to TRBJ2-1, with D perhaps TRBD2 (5 bases). This CDR3 contains 14 residues. Germline-derived CDR1 and CDR2 are GTSNPN and SVGIG (reference sequence). V lost 4 bases and J lost 6, with 16 bases in between. CDR3 nucleotide sequence: TGTGCCTGGACCTTCGGGGAAGGATTCAATGAGCAGTTCTTC. It yields the protein CAWTFGEGFNEQFF.

This clonotype has a count of ten or more. This chain joins TRBV28 and TRBJ2-7; 8 bases match TRBD2. This CDR3 contains 16 residues. The germline V gene encodes CDR1 MDHEN and CDR2 SYDVKM. The V segment lost 5 bases and the J segment 3 bases; nucleotides outside the gene matches: 12. DNA of the CDR3: TGTGCCAGCAGTACCAGGTTAGCGGGGATTCACTACGAGCAGTACTTC. Amino acid sequence: CASSTRLAGIHYEQYF.

This clonotype was counted between two and nine times. This chain joins TRBV11-2 and TRBJ2-2; possibly TRBD1 for D (5 bases). The CDR3 is 17 amino acids. Trimming removed 2 bases from V and 0 bases from J, with 13 bases in between. Per the germline V gene, CDR1 is SGHAT and CDR2 is FQNNGV. The CDR3 loop is CASSLFSGQSNTGELFF. The CDR3 DNA sequence: TGTGCCAGCAGCTTATTTTCAGGGCAGTCGAACACCGGGGAGCTGTTTTTT.

With regard to this clonotype: One end of the junction fails to match germline, which may point to a read error. This chain connects TRBV20-1 to TRBJ2-3; D may be TRBD2 (5 bases). The CDR3 covers 13 residues. Germline loops: CDR1 DFQATT, CDR2 SNEGSKA (reference sequence). CDR3 in amino acids: CSARGSGTDTQYF. In DNA form, the CDR3 reads TGTAGTGCTAGAGGGTCAGGCACAGATACGCAGTATTTT.

On this clonotype: This could be a read error, since a much larger clone is one nucleotide away. V usage is TRBV20-1 and J usage is TRBJ2-7; a possible D gene is TRBD1 (6 bases). TRBJ2-1 explains the end of the DNA better; the J call may be wrong. The germline CDR1 and CDR2 sequences are DFQATT and SNEGSKA (reference sequence). The CDR3 has 16 amino acids. CDR3 in DNA: TGCAGTGCTAGAGATCTCAGGGCAGGGGAGTCCTACGAGCAGTTCTTC. It is translated as CSARDLRAGESYEQFF.

The chain joins TRBV29-1 to TRBJ1-2; D gene unclear. V gave up 0 bases and J gave up 8 bases, with 7 bases separating them. Germline CDR1 and CDR2: SQVTM and ANQGSEA. This CDR3 region has 11 residues. CDR3 sequence reads: CSVEDRRGYTF. The CDR3 region has the DNA TGCAGCGTTGAAGATCGGAGAGGCTACACCTTC.

V is TRBV9 and J is TRBJ2-7; D gene unclear. The last part of the DNA fits TRBJ2-5 better; the J call may be wrong. There are 13 residues in the CDR3. The V gene's germline CDR1 is SGDLS and CDR2 YYNGEE. DNA of the CDR3: TGTGCCAGCGGCGGTTTCCCTCAAGAGACCCAGTACTTC. Encoded protein: CASGGFPQETQYF.

The rearrangement joins TRBV15 to TRBJ2-5; possible D gene TRBD2, 5 bases. The end of the DNA is better explained by TRBJ2-7, so the J call may be wrong. The CDR3 is 13 amino acids. In germline, CDR1 is LNHNV, CDR2 YYDKDF (reference sequence). The CDR3 protein is CATSQVGGYEQYF. The CDR3 DNA is TGTGCCACCAGCCAGGTAGGCGGGTACGAGCAGTACTTC.

The chain recombines TRBV20-1 with TRBJ2-7, with 9 bases matching TRBD2. The CDR3 spans 11 residues. Germline CDR1 reads DFQATT; CDR2 reads SNEGSKA (reference sequence). The CDR3 DNA is TGCAGCGGGCGGGGGGGACACGAGCAGTACTTC. Encoded protein: CSGRGGHEQYF.

Remarks on this clonotype: Being one base from a much bigger clone, this may be a read error. The chain joins TRBV7-6 to TRBJ2-4; 11 nucleotides align to TRBD1. The DNA matches TRBJ2-7 better at its end, which makes the J call doubtful. CDR1 and CDR2 (germline): SGHVS, FNYEAQ. The length of the CDR3 is 15 residues. The CDR3 reads CASSFGDRGGYEQYF. The CDR3 region has the DNA TGTGCCAGCAGCTTTGGGGACAGGGGGGGTTACGAGCAGTACTTC.

This clonotype was seen more than once but under ten times. The V call is TRBV29-1, the J call TRBJ1-2; D gene ambiguous. V was trimmed by 0 bases and J by 8 bases, leaving 13 bases between them. The CDR3 has 13 amino acids. CDR1 SQVTM and CDR2 ANQGSEA come from the germline V gene. CDR3 sequence (DNA): TGCAGCGTTGAAGACAGATTCGTTGGGGGCTACACCTTC. Its protein product is CSVEDRFVGGYTF.

V is TRBV20-1 and J is TRBJ2-3, with TRBD2 matching over 7 bases. V trimming: 4 bases; J trimming: 0 bases; junction bases outside the gene matches: 10. The V gene's germline CDR1 is DFQATT and CDR2 SNEGSKA (reference sequence). The CDR3 runs to 16 residues. CDR3 loop: CSATFDERDSTDTQYF. Written as DNA, the CDR3 is TGCAGTGCTACGTTTGACGAGCGGGATAGCACAGATACGCAGTATTTT.

This clonotype was observed a handful of times. The V gene is TRBV4-2, the J gene TRBJ1-1; D possibly corresponds to TRBD1 (5 bases). Between the trimmed V and J ends, which lost 0 bases and 3 bases, there was a span of 11 bases. Per germline, CDR1 LGHNA and CDR2 YNFKEQ. The length of the CDR3 is 15 residues. Written as DNA, the CDR3 is TGTGCCAGCAGCCAAGATCGGGCGGGGGACACTGAAGCTTTCTTT. It codes for CASSQDRAGDTEAFF.

This clonotype appeared a few times. The chain employs TRBV20-1 and TRBJ2-7; TRBD2 is a possible D gene (6 bases). Trimming cost V 6 bases and J 3 bases, with 18 bases left between them. CDR1 is DFQATT and CDR2 is SNEGSKA in the germline V gene (reference sequence). This CDR3 is built from 14 residues. The CDR3 is CSATVRGENYEQYF. CDR3 sequence (DNA): TGCAGTGCAACAGTGCGGGGCGAGAACTACGAGCAGTACTTC.

The V gene is TRBV12-3 or TRBV12-4, the J gene TRBJ2-1; TRBD2 aligns across 8 bases. The CDR3 runs 16 residues. V shed 5 bases and J 4 bases; nucleotides not matched to a gene: 10. CDR3 DNA sequence: TGTGCCAGCAGTGACGGCGGGACTAGTAATTACAATGAGCAGTTCTTC. It translates to CASSDGGTSNYNEQFF.